This T cell receptor beta chain was identified during a study of T cells in Graves' hyperthyroidism and ophthalmopathy. CDR1 and CDR2 (germline): SQVTM, ANQGSEA. The V end was cut by 5 bases, the J end by 2 bases, with 9 bases between. The CDR3 extends over 13 amino acids. This clonotype showed up many times. The investigators amplified TCR beta CDR3 regions from RNA transcripts. First-round RT-PCR targeting the TCR CDR3 was performed with the HTBI primer set. One entry per CDR3 protein, called by TCRdb with MiXCR from the multiplex PCR reads. The sample lists 700,000 or so distinct CDR3 sequences, approximately 14% occurring once.

The specimen was blood. The genes are TRBV29-1 and TRBJ2-2; tentatively, D is TRBD1 (5 bases). The sequence came from a woman in her 50s with Graves' ophthalmopathy. The CDR3 sequence is CSVSGINTGELFF. DNA of the CDR3: TGCAGCGTTTCAGGGATTAACACCGGGGAGCTGTTTTTT.